This TCR beta chain comes out of a study of T cell responses to AZD1222 COVID-19 vaccine. The study, taken as a whole, reports: Variant regions that are unmutated are reportedly the target of nearly half of spike-specific TCRs. Researchers report vaccine-associated CD4 TCRs spanning spike, with dominance at 160-218 and 743-854. Baseline serostatus was positive in only six AZD1222 recipients.

Sequenced by immunoSEQ multiplex PCR; TCRdb stores in-frame clones only, minus some. The table includes about 150,000 clones, roughly 92% detected once. This CDR3 spans 12 amino acids. Germline loops: CDR1 SGHTA, CDR2 FQGNSA. The V and J ends lost 5 bases and 0 bases respectively, with 2 bases between them. For this clone: What it binds is not known.

The sequence derives from an adult in good health. The sequences come from peripheral blood, collected on day 0 of AZD1222 vaccination. The chain joins TRBV7-2 to TRBJ1-3; unclear D gene. CDR3 nucleotide sequence: TGTGCCAGCAGCCCCTCTGGAAACACCATATATTTT. This codes for CASSPSGNTIYF.